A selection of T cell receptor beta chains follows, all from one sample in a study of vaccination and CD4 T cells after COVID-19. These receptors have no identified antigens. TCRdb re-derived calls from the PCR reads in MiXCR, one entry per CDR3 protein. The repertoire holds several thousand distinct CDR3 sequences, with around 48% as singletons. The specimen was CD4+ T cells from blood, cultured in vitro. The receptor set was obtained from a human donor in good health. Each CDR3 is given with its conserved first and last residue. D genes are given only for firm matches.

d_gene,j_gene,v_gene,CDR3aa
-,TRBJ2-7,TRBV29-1,CSVEGPGVLREQYF
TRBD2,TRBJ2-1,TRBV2,CASSGLSSGGRDEQFF
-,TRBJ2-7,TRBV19,CASAWRRSYEQYF
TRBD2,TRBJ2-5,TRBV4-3,CASSQGERGAQETQYF
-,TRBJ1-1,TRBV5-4,CASSLEVNTEAFF
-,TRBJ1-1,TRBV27,CASSLAGGTGTEAFF
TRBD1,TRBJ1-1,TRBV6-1,CASRPTGQGPRGAFF
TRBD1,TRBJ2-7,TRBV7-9,CASSPHRRTGRWYEQYF
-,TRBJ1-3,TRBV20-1,CSARGVSSGNTIYF
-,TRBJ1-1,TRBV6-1,CASTTDRVWDTEAFF
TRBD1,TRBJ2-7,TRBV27,CASSVPGTGEGEQYF
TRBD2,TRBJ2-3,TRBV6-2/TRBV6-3,CASSPQLAGTQYF
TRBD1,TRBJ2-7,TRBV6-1,CASSDRDRDFREQYF
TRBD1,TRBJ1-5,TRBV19,CASTSRLGQQNQPQHF
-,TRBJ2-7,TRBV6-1,CASSHRVASYEQYF
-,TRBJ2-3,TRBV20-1,CSVLSGSTDTQYF
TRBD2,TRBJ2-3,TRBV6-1,CASSEQAGFHTQYF
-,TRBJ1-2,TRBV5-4,CASSLDAGRANYGYTF
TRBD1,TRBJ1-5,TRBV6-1,CASGDRGFNQPQHF
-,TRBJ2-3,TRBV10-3,CAIRQTGTFSSTDTQYF
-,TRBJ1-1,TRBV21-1,CASRMLRDRAEDTEAFF
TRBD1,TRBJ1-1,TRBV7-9,CASSSRRGRGTEAFF